This T cell receptor beta chain originates from a study of cytomegalovirus exposure and HLA in healthy donors. Study observations and caveats: The classifier was said to identify cytomegalovirus status with high specificity and sensitivity.

Profiled with immunoSEQ multiplex PCR; TCRdb holds only in-frame clones, not every one. The sample carries roughly 140,000 clones, approximately 91% recorded once. In the case of this clone: What it binds is not known.

Trimming cost V 6 bases and J 4 bases, with 12 bases left between them. The CDR3 runs 14 residues. Per the germline V gene, CDR1 is LGHNT and CDR2 is FRNRAP. The chain employs TRBV12-5 and TRBJ1-4; perhaps TRBD1 as D (5 bases). Material: PBMCs. This TCR was sampled from a man younger than 35 in good health and CMV-seronegative. CDR3 nucleotides: TGTGCTAGTGGCCGGACATGGGGTAATGAAAAACTGTTTTTT. As protein: CASGRTWGNEKLFF.